The entry below describes one T cell receptor (beta chain). The antigen remains undetermined. The data originate from a study of cytomegalovirus exposure and HLA in healthy donors. The V end lost 6 bases, the J end lost 8 bases, and 25 bases lay between the germline ends. The CDR3 totals 16 residues. The germline CDR1 and CDR2 sequences are LNHDA and SQIVND (reference sequence). Whole-study results and caveats: Many donors shared some public TCRs, even though most TCR sequences were rare. Cytomegalovirus-associated status was assigned to fewer than 200 TCR beta chains. In a later analysis, 15,000 to 20,000 TCR beta sequences were associated with HLA alleles at 0.05 false discovery rate. Relative to equally common others, HLA-associated TCR beta chains showed greater clonal expansion in a later analysis.

Primers for the PCR totalled 60 Vbeta and 13 Jbeta. The repertoire was sequenced with immunoSEQ multiplex PCR; TCRdb's copy has only in-frame clones and lacks some. The sample lists 150,000 or so clones, about 80% occurring once. Source material: PBMCs. This receptor was identified in a man younger than 40 in good health and CMV-seropositive. The V call is TRBV19, the J call TRBJ1-1, with D possibly TRBD1 on 6 matching bases. The CDR3 sequence is CASRPRGGDNTAEAFF. The CDR3 region has the DNA TGTGCCAGTAGACCTCGCGGGGGCGATAACACTGCGGAAGCTTTCTTT.